The clone carrying this T cell receptor beta chain was counted many times. What it recognizes is unknown. V shed 5 bases and J 1 base; nucleotides not matched to a gene: 12. The CDR3 is made up of 16 amino acids. From germline, CDR1 is SGHNT and CDR2 YYREEE (reference sequence). The source material, RNA transcripts, was used to amplify TCR beta CDR3 regions. Initially, a first-round RT-PCR of the TCR CDR3 employed the HTBI primer set. TCRdb ran MiXCR on the multiplex PCR reads and lists one entry per CDR3 protein. The table records around 600,000 distinct CDR3 sequences, roughly 15% of them present only once. The sample is drawn from a study of T cells in Graves' hyperthyroidism and ophthalmopathy. General study points: A model of 13 V-J features distinguished ophthalmopathy from stable hyperthyroidism. Most clonotypes expanded in the thyroid (above 0.001) were also present in blood.

The TCR comes from a woman between 45 and 60 years old with Graves' ophthalmopathy. This rearrangement joins TRBV5-4 to TRBJ2-7, with 7 positions matching TRBD2. The sample taken for sequencing was blood. For the CDR3, the DNA is TGTGCCAGCAGACCCGGGGGGAGCGGCCCTTCCTACGAGCAGTACTTC. Encoded protein: CASRPGGSGPSYEQYF. The entire variable domain, with the rest obtained from reference TRBV5-4 and TRBJ2-7, is as follows: ETGVTQSPTHLIKTRGQQVTLRCSSQSGHNTVSWYQQALGQGPQFIFQYYREEENGRGNFPPRFSGLQFPNYSSELNVNALELDDSALYLCASRPGGSGPSYEQYFGPGTRLTVT.